This T cell receptor beta chain was captured by sequencing in a study of blood T cell repertoires in COVID-19. For the study at large: Some COVID-19 samples were acute and others convalescent; all came from the United States, Italy and Spain. T cells, B-cell-depleted T cells, or PBMCs provided the cDNA or gDNA that served as material.

In the authors' workflow: Cell counts per sample came from amplifying reference gene primers. Sequencing was performed with immunoSEQ multiplex PCR; in TCRdb, only in-frame clones are kept and a portion is missing. V, J and clone size derive from that table, while D and trimming were established from the DNA sequence. The sample lists under 40,000 clones, 85% to 95% occurring once. This TCR came from a male donor with active COVID-19. The sequenced sample was peripheral blood.

The CDR3 DNA is TGTGCCAGCCGGGACAGGAAAAGCTCTGGGGCCAACGTCCTGACTTTC. Translating gives CASRDRKSSGANVLTF. V usage is TRBV2 and J usage is TRBJ2-6, with 8 bases aligning to TRBD1. The germline gives CDR1 SNHLY, CDR2 FYNNEI. The CDR3 length is 16 residues. V shed 8 bases, J shed 0 bases, and the junction held 6 bases outside the gene matches. Full variable domain (outside the CDR3, taken from reference TRBV2 and TRBJ2-6): EPEVTQTPSHQVTQMGQEVILRCVPISNHLYFYWYRQILGQKVEFLVSFYNNEISEKSEIFDDQFSVERPDGSNFTLKIRSTKLEDSAMYFCASRDRKSSGANVLTFGAGSRLTVL.